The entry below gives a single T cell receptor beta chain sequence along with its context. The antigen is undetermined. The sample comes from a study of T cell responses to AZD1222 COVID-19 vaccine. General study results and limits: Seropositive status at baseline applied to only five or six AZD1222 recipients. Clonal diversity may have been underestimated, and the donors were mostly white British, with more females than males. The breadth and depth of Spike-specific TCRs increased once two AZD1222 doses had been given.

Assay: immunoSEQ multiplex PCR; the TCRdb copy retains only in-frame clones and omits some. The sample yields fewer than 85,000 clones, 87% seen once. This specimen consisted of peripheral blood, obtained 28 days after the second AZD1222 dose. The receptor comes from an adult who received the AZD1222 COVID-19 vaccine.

CDR3 in amino acids: CASSFRRGEEETQYF. The CDR3 coding sequence is TGTGCCAGCAGTTTCCGTCGGGGGGAGGAAGAGACCCAGTACTTC. J is TRBJ2-5 and V is TRBV27; 7 nucleotides match TRBD2. Per germline, CDR1 MNHEY and CDR2 SMNVEV (reference sequence). This CDR3 spans 15 amino acids. V shed 3 bases and J 3 bases; nucleotides not matched to a gene: 7.